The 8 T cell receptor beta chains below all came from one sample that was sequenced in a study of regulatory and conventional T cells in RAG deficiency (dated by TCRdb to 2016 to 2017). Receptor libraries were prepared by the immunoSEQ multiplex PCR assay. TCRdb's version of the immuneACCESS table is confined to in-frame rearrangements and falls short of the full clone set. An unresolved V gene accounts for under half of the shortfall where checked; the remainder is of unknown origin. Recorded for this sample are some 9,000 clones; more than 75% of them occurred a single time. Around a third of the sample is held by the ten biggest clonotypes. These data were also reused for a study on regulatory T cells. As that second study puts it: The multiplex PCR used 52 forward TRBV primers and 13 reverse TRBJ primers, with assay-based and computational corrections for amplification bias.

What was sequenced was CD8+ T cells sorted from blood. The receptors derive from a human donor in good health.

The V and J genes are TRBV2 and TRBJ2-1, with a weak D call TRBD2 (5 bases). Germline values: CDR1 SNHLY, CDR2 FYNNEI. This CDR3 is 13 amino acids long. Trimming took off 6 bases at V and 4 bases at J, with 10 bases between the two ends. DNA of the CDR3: TGTGCCAGCAGCGGGGTAGGGTACAATGAGCAGTTCTTC. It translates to CASSGVGYNEQFF.

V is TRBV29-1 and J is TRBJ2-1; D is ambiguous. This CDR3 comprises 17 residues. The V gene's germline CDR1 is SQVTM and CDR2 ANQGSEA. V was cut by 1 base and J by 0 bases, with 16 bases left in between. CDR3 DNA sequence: TGCAGCGTTGAAGGGAGAATGGACGCGAGCTCCTACAATGAGCAGTTCTTC. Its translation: CSVEGRMDASSYNEQFF.

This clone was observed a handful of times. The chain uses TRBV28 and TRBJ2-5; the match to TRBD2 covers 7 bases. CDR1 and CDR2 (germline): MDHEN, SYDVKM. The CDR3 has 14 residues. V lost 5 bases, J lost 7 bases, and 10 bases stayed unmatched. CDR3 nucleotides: TGTGCCAGCAGTATCTCGGCGGGAGCTGGGACCCAGTACTTC. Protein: CASSISAGAGTQYF.

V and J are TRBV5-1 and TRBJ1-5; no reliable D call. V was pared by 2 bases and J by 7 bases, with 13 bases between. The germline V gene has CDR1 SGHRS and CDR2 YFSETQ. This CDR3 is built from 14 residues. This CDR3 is CASSFKGLRQPQHF. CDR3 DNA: TGCGCCAGCAGCTTTAAAGGGCTTCGACAGCCCCAGCATTTT.

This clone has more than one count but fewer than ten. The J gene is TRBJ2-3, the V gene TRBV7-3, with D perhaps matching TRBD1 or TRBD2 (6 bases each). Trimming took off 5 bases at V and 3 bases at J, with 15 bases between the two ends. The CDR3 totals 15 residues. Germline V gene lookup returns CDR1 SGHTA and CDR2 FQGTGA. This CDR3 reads CASSPDGGGTDTQYF. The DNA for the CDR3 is TGTGCCAGCAGCCCCGACGGGGGCGGGACAGATACGCAGTATTTT.

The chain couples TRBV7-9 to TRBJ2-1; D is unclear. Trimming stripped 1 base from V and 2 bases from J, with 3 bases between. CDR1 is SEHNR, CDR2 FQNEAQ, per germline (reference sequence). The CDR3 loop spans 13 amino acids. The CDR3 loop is CASSLVTYNEQFF. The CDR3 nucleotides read TGTGCCAGCAGCTTAGTGACCTACAATGAGCAGTTCTTC.

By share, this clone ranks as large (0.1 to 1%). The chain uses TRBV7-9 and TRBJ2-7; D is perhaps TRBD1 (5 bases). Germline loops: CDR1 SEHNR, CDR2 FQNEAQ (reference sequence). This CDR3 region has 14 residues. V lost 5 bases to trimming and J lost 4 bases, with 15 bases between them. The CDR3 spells CASSPPGFGYEQYF. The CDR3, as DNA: TGTGCCAGCAGCCCGCCAGGGTTCGGATACGAGCAGTACTTC.

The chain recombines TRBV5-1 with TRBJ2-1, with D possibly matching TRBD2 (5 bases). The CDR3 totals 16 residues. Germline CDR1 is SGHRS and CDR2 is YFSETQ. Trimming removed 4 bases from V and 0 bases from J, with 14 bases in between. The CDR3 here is CASSQRPGGSYNEQFF. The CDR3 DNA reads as TGCGCCAGCAGCCAGAGGCCAGGAGGCTCCTACAATGAGCAGTTCTTC.